One and the same sample provided the 12 T cell receptor beta chains below, sequenced in a study of cytomegalovirus exposure and HLA in healthy donors. Use of 60 Vbeta and 13 Jbeta primers characterized the PCR. Using immunoSEQ multiplex PCR, the repertoire was profiled, and TCRdb retains in-frame clones only, with some absent. Of 95,000 to 100,000 clones detected, 65% to 85% appear once; the ten largest clones hold 3% to 3.5%. Sequenced material: PBMCs. These receptor sequences come from a middle-aged man in good health and CMV-seronegative.

The CDR3 spells CASSEDPRRGQGADTQYF. Here the CDR3 DNA reads TGTGCCAGCAGTGAAGACCCGAGGAGAGGACAGGGCGCAGATACGCAGTATTTT. The chain carries TRBV6-1 and TRBJ2-3; TRBD1 matches 8 bases. The germline gives CDR1 MNHNS, CDR2 SASEGT. Losses at the gene ends were 1 base for V and 4 bases for J; bases not matched to a gene: 13. The CDR3 spans 18 residues.

The chain combines TRBV25-1 with TRBJ1-3, with TRBD1 as a possible D gene (6 bases). CDR1 MGHDK and CDR2 SYGVNS come from the germline V gene. This CDR3 contains 14 residues. The V gene lost 7 bases and the J gene lost 2 bases, with 12 bases spanning the gap. The CDR3 coding sequence is TGTGCCAGCAACCCACAGGGAGCTGGAAACACCATATATTTT. This gives the protein CASNPQGAGNTIYF.

This chain connects TRBV21-1 to TRBJ2-2; TRBD2 is the table's D call, not checked against the DNA. TRBV21-1 is a documented pseudogene. The CDR3 has 21 amino acids. This CDR3 is CASSKVGEIVLAGALAGELFF. CDR3 DNA sequence: TGTGCCAGCAGCAAAGTTGGGGAGATTGTACTAGCGGGAGCTTTGGCCGGGGAGCTGTTTTTT.

This clone was seen a handful of times. This chain connects TRBV4-1 to TRBJ1-5; unclear D gene. V dropped 4 bases and J dropped 0 bases, with 19 bases sitting between them. Germline values: CDR1 MGHRA, CDR2 YSYEKL. CDR3 length: 18 amino acids. Here the CDR3 reads CASSLRWNQDISNQPQHF. As DNA, the CDR3 is TGCGCCAGCAGCCTAAGATGGAACCAAGACATTAGCAATCAGCCCCAGCATTTT.

This chain's CDR3 is CASSEEWDRGGIDTQYF. CDR3 in DNA: TGTGCCAGCAGTGAAGAGTGGGACAGGGGGGGGATAGATACGCAGTATTTT. The gene calls are TRBV2 and TRBJ2-3; 11 bases are a match to TRBD1. CDR3 length equals 17 residues. From germline, CDR1 is SNHLY and CDR2 FYNNEI. Trimming removed 1 base from V and 5 bases from J; junction bases left unmatched: 8.

Here the CDR3 reads CASTGGFNEQYF. For the CDR3, the DNA is TGTGCCAGTACAGGGGGCTTCAACGAGCAGTACTTC. The J gene is TRBJ2-7, the V gene TRBV2; 9 nucleotides match TRBD1. CDR3 length equals 12 residues. J was trimmed by 5 bases and V by 9 bases; bases with no gene match: 5. CDR1 is SNHLY, CDR2 FYNNEI, per germline.

A single count supports this clone. V is TRBV5-1 and J is TRBJ2-5; TRBD2 agrees at 12 bases. Trimming cost V 5 bases and J 3 bases; bases outside gene matches: 8. Germline CDR1 SGHRS, CDR2 YFSETQ. CDR3 length equals 16 residues. The chain's CDR3 is CASRGGGLAGKETQYF. The CDR3 nucleotides read TGCGCCAGCAGGGGGGGCGGACTAGCGGGGAAAGAGACCCAGTACTTC.

The genes are TRBV30 and TRBJ1-6; TRBD1 matches 9 bases. J was trimmed by 10 bases and V by 5 bases; bases with no gene match: 6. The CDR3 has 13 amino acids. Germline V gene sequence: CDR1 GTSNPN, CDR2 SVGIG (reference sequence). The CDR3 reads CAWGQGRGSPLHF. CDR3 coding DNA: TGTGCCTGGGGACAGGGGAGAGGGTCACCCCTCCACTTT.

The chain combines TRBV11-3 with TRBJ1-5; 8 bases map to TRBD1. V was clipped by 11 bases and J by 7 bases; unmatched bases: 13. In germline, CDR1 is SGHNT, CDR2 YENEEA. The CDR3 length is 14 residues. The chain's CDR3 is CAPNWQGAWQPQHF. CDR3 DNA sequence: TGTGCCCCCAATTGGCAGGGGGCATGGCAGCCCCAGCATTTT.

This clone came up once. The CDR3 coding sequence is TGTGCCAGCCTCTCGACTCTAGGGGTACGGTCCTACGAGCAGTACTTC. This codes for CASLSTLGVRSYEQYF. V and J are TRBV7-9 and TRBJ2-7; D may be TRBD1 (5 bases). Trimming left V 8 bases short and J 1 base short, with 21 bases between. Germline V CDR1 and CDR2: SEHNR, FQNEAQ (reference sequence). This CDR3 spans 16 amino acids.

This clone appeared a few times. The same CDR3 can be traced to other DNA sequences in this sample. CDR3 sequence reads: CASSPFRDRGGEQYF. In DNA, the CDR3 is TGTGCCAGCTCACCATTTAGGGACAGGGGAGGCGAGCAGTACTTC. The genes are TRBV18 and TRBJ2-7; 10 positions match TRBD1. J gave up 6 bases and V 2 bases, and 7 bases lay outside the gene matches. This CDR3 has 15 amino acids. Germline CDR1 is KGHSH and CDR2 is LQKENI.

The J gene is TRBJ2-3, the V gene TRBV5-1; 9 bases align to TRBD2. The CDR3 has 14 amino acids. V trimming: 4 bases; J trimming: 4 bases; junction bases outside the gene matches: 4. Germline V gene lookup returns CDR1 SGHRS and CDR2 YFSETQ. This CDR3 is CASSIAGVSDTQYF. The CDR3 nucleotides read TGCGCCAGCAGCATAGCGGGAGTTTCAGATACGCAGTATTTT. The full variable domain, in which reference TRBV5-1 and TRBJ2-3 provide the parts outside the CDR3, is KAGVTQTPRYLIKTRGQQVTLSCSPISGHRSVSWYQQTPGQGLQFLFEYFSETQRNKGNFPGRFSGRQFSNSRSEMNVSTLELGDSALYLCASSIAGVSDTQYFGPGTRLTVL.